Listed below are T cell receptor beta chains from one sample, sequenced in a study of control samples from healthy donors and cancer patients. Profiling relied on immunoSEQ multiplex PCR, and the TCRdb table lists in-frame clones only, not all of them. The repertoire holds roughly 26,000 clones, with about 81% as singletons. The material sequenced was PBMCs. The receptors shown here come from a man aged 55 to 70 with colorectal cancer. CDR3s include the opening cysteine and the closing phenylalanine or tryptophan. The D gene is left open where the match is weak. Some rows mark clone size as missing; the rest say once, few, many or name a class of expanded clone.

j_call,v_call,clone_size,d_call,cdr3_nt,cdr3_aa
TRBJ1-6,TRBV27,medium-sized,NA,TGTGCCAGCAGTTTAAGGGAGGGTAATTCACCCCTCCACTTT,CASSLREGNSPLHF
TRBJ2-2,TRBV7-9,NA,TRBD2,TGTGCCAGCAGCTCTGGGACTAGCGGGGGGGCCGTCACCGGGGAGCTGTTTTTT,CASSSGTSGGAVTGELFF
TRBJ1-6,TRBV5-8,NA,TRBD1,TGTGCCAGCAGCTTGGGGGACAGCTATAATTCACCCCTCCACTTT,CASSLGDSYNSPLHF
TRBJ1-2,TRBV27,NA,TRBD1,TGTGCCAGCAGCACTAGGGACAGGGGAAGAGGAGGCTACACCTTC,CASSTRDRGRGGYTF
TRBJ2-7,TRBV10-3,NA,TRBD1,TGTGCCATCAGCAGGGACAGGGCCTACGAGCAGTACTTC,CAISRDRAYEQYF
TRBJ2-5,TRBV6-5,NA,NA,TGTGCCAGCAGTCCAGGACTGAGTGGCGAGACCCAGTACTTC,CASSPGLSGETQYF
TRBJ2-7,TRBV11-2,NA,NA,TGTGCCAGCAGCTTGGGAAGGGGAGCTGGGGAGCAGTACTTC,CASSLGRGAGEQYF
TRBJ1-6,TRBV6-1,NA,NA,TGTGCCAGCAGTGAAGGATTTAATAATTCACCCCTCCACTTT,CASSEGFNNSPLHF
TRBJ1-1,TRBV6-1,NA,NA,TGTGCCAGCAGTGAAGCGGGGGGTATGACTGAAGCTTTCTTT,CASSEAGGMTEAFF
TRBJ2-7,TRBV20-1,NA,NA,TGCAGTGCTAGTGAGGGCTGGGCTACCTACGAGCAGTACTTC,CSASEGWATYEQYF
TRBJ1-5,TRBV10-2,NA,NA,TGCGCCAGCAGTGGGGTTGACAGTGATCAGCCCCAGCATTTT,CASSGVDSDQPQHF
TRBJ2-4,TRBV3-1/TRBV3-2,once,NA,TGTGCCAGCAGCCAAGGTACAGGTAAAAACATTCAGTACTTC,CASSQGTGKNIQYF
TRBJ1-1,TRBV18,NA,TRBD1,TGTGCCAGCTCACTCATCAAGACAGGGGGGGCCACTGAAGCTTTCTTT,CASSLIKTGGATEAFF
TRBJ1-1,TRBV5-1,once,NA,TGCGCCAGCAGCTTGCAGGGTGGTCACACTGAAGCTTTCTTT,CASSLQGGHTEAFF
TRBJ2-5,TRBV30,NA,TRBD2,TGTGCCTGGAGCCGAGGGACTAGCGGGGGACCCCAAGAGACCCAGTACTTC,CAWSRGTSGGPQETQYF
TRBJ1-4,TRBV10-3,NA,NA,TGTGCCATCAAGGGGGACTTAGGTGATGAAAAACTGTTTTTT,CAIKGDLGDEKLFF
TRBJ2-7,TRBV25-1,NA,NA,TGTGCCAGCAGTTTTGAGGGGCAGGCCTACGAGCAGTACTTC,CASSFEGQAYEQYF
TRBJ1-1,TRBV24-1,few,TRBD1,TGTGCCACCAGTGATTGGGGGACAGGGGAAGCTTTCTTT,CATSDWGTGEAFF
TRBJ1-1,TRBV11-2,NA,TRBD1,TGTGCCAGCAGCTTAGATCGGACAGGTGAACGTCTCTTT,CASSLDRTGERLF
TRBJ1-1,TRBV6-2/TRBV6-3,NA,TRBD1,TGTGCCAGCAGTCACCCCTCACAGGGGGCCACTGAAGCTTTCTTT,CASSHPSQGATEAFF
TRBJ2-2,TRBV11-2,once,NA,TGTGCCAGCAGCACCCGACAGGGAGGCACCGGGGAGCTGTTTTTT,CASSTRQGGTGELFF
TRBJ1-1,TRBV5-6,NA,TRBD1,TGTGCCAGCAGCTGGGACAGGACCATGAACACTGAAGCTTTCTTT,CASSWDRTMNTEAFF
TRBJ2-2,TRBV30,NA,NA,TGTGCCAGACAGAAATCCACCGGGGAGCTGTTTTTT,CARQKSTGELFF
TRBJ2-1,TRBV19,NA,TRBD2,TGTGCCAGTAGGCATGGTCGGGCTAGCGGCTACAATGAGCAGTTCTTC,CASRHGRASGYNEQFF